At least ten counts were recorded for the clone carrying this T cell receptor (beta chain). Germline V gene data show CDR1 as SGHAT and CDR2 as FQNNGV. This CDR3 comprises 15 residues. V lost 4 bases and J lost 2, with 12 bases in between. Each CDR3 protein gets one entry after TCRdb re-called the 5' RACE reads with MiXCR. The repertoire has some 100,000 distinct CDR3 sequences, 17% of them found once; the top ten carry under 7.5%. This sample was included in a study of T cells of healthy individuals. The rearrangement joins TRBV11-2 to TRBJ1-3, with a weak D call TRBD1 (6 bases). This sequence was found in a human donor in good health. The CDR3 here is CASSSPRTAGNTIYF. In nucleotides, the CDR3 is TGTGCCAGCAGCTCCCCAAGGACAGCTGGAAACACCATATATTTT.